Each of the 24 T cell receptor beta chains below was sequenced from the same sample in a study of response to subunit inactivated influenza vaccine. TCRdb reprocessed the RT-PCR reads via MiXCR and lists one record per CDR3 protein. The sample lists about 540,000 distinct CDR3 sequences; roughly 25% were seen once. This sample also appeared in a second study, on T cells expressing NK-cell markers. According to that study: For TCR beta, cDNA was produced by 5'RACE template switching with UMIs.

Here the sequenced sample was CD4+ T cells sorted from PBMCs, taken roughly 12 days after vaccination. Receptors were obtained from a man aged 45-60 years who received an inactivated influenza vaccine.

This clonotype has a handful of counts. V is TRBV11-2 and J is TRBJ2-5; possibly TRBD2 for D (5 bases). The germline gives CDR1 SGHAT, CDR2 FQNNGV. Trimming left V 0 bases short and J 5 bases short, with 25 bases between. CDR3 size: 19 residues. CDR3: CASSLDLRQSGFLRETQYF. CDR3 DNA: TGTGCCAGCAGCTTAGATTTGCGTCAGAGCGGATTCCTCCGCGAGACCCAGTACTTC.

V is TRBV5-1 and J is TRBJ1-4, with no clear D. The CDR3 extends over 14 amino acids. V lost 0 bases and J 5 bases, leaving 8 bases between the germline ends. CDR1 is SGHRS, CDR2 YFSETQ, per germline. This chain's CDR3 is CASSLGRQNEKLFF. CDR3 bases: TGCGCCAGCAGCTTGGGGCGGCAGAATGAAAAACTGTTTTTT.

In this sample, this clonotype turned up a few times. The chain joins TRBV11-1 to TRBJ2-3; 9 bases are shared with TRBD1. This CDR3 region has 19 residues. Losses at the gene ends were 6 bases for V and 2 bases for J; bases not matched to a gene: 18. Germline V lookup: CDR1 SGHAT, CDR2 FQDESV (reference sequence). In DNA form, the CDR3 reads TGTGCCAGCAGTTCCAGGACAGGGGTCCCCATAACGATCACAGATACGCAGTATTTT. Protein sequence: CASSSRTGVPITITDTQYF.

This clonotype has just a few counts. The V call is TRBV7-2, the J call TRBJ1-4, with a possible D match to TRBD1 (5 bases). The CDR3 is made up of 14 amino acids. The germline gives CDR1 SGHTA, CDR2 FQGNSA. V was pared by 3 bases and J by 14 bases, with 19 bases between. Here the CDR3 DNA reads TGTGCCAGCAGCTTCCCGACGGGGGGTCGGAAGCTGTTTTTT. This gives the protein CASSFPTGGRKLFF.

The V gene is TRBV25-1, the J gene TRBJ1-4, with D possibly TRBD1 on 6 matching bases. Germline V gene data show CDR1 as MGHDK and CDR2 as SYGVNS. V lost 2 bases and J lost 8, with 15 bases in between. This CDR3 region has 15 residues. CDR3 region: CASSERGQRNEKLFF. As DNA, the CDR3 is TGTGCCAGCAGTGAAAGAGGACAGCGGAACGAAAAACTGTTTTTT.

This clonotype was picked up many times. The chain employs TRBV12-3 or TRBV12-4 and TRBJ2-2, with TRBD1 matching 10 bases. CDR3 length equals 15 residues. J was trimmed by 5 bases and V by 8 bases; bases with no gene match: 8. This CDR3 reads CASRTRTGGTGELFF. The CDR3, as DNA: TGTGCCAGCCGAACCAGGACAGGGGGTACCGGGGAGCTGTTTTTT.

This clonotype was observed at least ten times. The chain couples TRBV4-1 to TRBJ2-7; TRBD1 agrees at 7 bases. The CDR3 sequence is 13 residues long. Germline trimming cut 6 bases from V and 2 bases from J; bases unmatched to any gene: 4. Per the germline V gene, CDR1 is MGHRA and CDR2 is YSYEKL. The CDR3 is CASSYDRAYEQYF. For the CDR3, the DNA is TGCGCCAGCAGTTATGACAGGGCCTACGAGCAGTACTTC.

The V and J genes are TRBV18 and TRBJ1-2; a weak D match, TRBD1 (5 bases). Looked up from germline, CDR1 is KGHSH and CDR2 is LQKENI. V shed 5 bases and J shed 2 bases, with 9 bases lying between them. This CDR3 is built from 13 residues. The CDR3 reads CASSAGANYGYTF. The CDR3 nucleotides read TGTGCCAGCTCAGCCGGGGCGAACTATGGCTACACCTTC.

V and J are TRBV29-1 and TRBJ1-6; no reliable D call. Germline V gene lookup returns CDR1 SQVTM and CDR2 ANQGSEA. The CDR3 sequence is 13 residues long. V was shortened by 4 bases and J by 0 bases, with 4 bases between the two germline ends. DNA for the CDR3: TGCAGCGTTGGGGACTCCTATAATTCACCCCTCCACTTT. As protein: CSVGDSYNSPLHF.

A few counts support this clonotype. The CDR3 region is CASSGQLSQETQYF. In nucleotides, the CDR3 is TGTGCCAGCAGCGGACAGCTGTCACAAGAGACCCAGTACTTC. V and J are TRBV7-2 and TRBJ2-5; maybe TRBD1 (6 bases). This CDR3 region has 14 residues. Germline loops: CDR1 SGHTA, CDR2 FQGNSA. The V end was cut by 5 bases, the J end by 2 bases, with 12 bases between.

The chain recombines TRBV11-2 with TRBJ1-1; D uncertain. Deletions cut 5 bases from V and 1 base from J, with 8 bases between. Germline CDR1 SGHAT, CDR2 FQNNGV. The CDR3 runs 13 residues. In DNA, the CDR3 is TGTGCCAGCAGCCGAAAAGGGAACACTGAAGCTTTCTTT. The encoded protein is CASSRKGNTEAFF.

This clonotype was seen more than once but under ten times. The rearrangement joins TRBV3-1 to TRBJ1-2, with D possibly being TRBD1 (5 bases). From germline, CDR1 is LGHDT and CDR2 YNNKEL (reference sequence). Trimming removed 4 bases at V and 4 bases at J, with 13 bases between. The CDR3 consists of 14 residues. CDR3 sequence (DNA): TGTGCCAGCAGCCCGTCCCGCAGGGCCTATGGCTACACCTTC. Its translation: CASSPSRRAYGYTF. Drawing the rest from reference TRBV3-1 and TRBJ1-2, the complete variable domain is DTAVSQTPKYLVTQMGNDKSIKCEQNLGHDTMYWYKQDSKKFLKIMFSYNNKELIINETVPNRFSPKSPDKAHLNLHINSLELGDSAVYFCASSPSRRAYGYTFGSGTRLTVV.

The rearrangement joins TRBV7-9 to TRBJ2-7; tentative D call: TRBD1 (6 bases). Trimming removed 8 bases at V and 5 bases at J, with 13 bases between. This CDR3 region has 12 residues. CDR1 is SEHNR and CDR2 is FQNEAQ in the germline V gene (reference sequence). The CDR3 DNA reads as TGTGCCAGCGGAGTTTCAGGGGACGAGCAGTACTTC. It encodes CASGVSGDEQYF.

V gene TRBV20-1 combines with J gene TRBJ2-4, with 11 bases identical to TRBD2. The CDR3 sequence is 14 residues long. Trimming took 6 bases from V and 5 from J; bases not matched to a gene: 6. Germline V CDR1 and CDR2: DFQATT, SNEGSKA (reference sequence). In DNA form, the CDR3 reads TGCAGTGCGACCGAGACTAGCGGGGAAAACATTCAGTACTTC. It encodes CSATETSGENIQYF.

The CDR3 here is CASRRGQGADTQYF. CDR3 bases: TGTGCCAGCAGGAGGGGGCAGGGAGCAGATACGCAGTATTTT. This sequence joins TRBV2 and TRBJ2-3; 7 bases agree with TRBD1. J was trimmed by 4 bases and V by 6 bases; bases with no gene match: 7. Looked up from germline, CDR1 is SNHLY and CDR2 is FYNNEI. CDR3 length equals 14 residues.

This clonotype has a handful of counts. This chain links TRBV7-3 with TRBJ2-3; D gene uncertain. V lost 5 bases and J 4 bases, leaving 10 bases between the germline ends. The CDR3 loop spans 13 amino acids. Per the germline V gene, CDR1 is SGHTA and CDR2 is FQGTGA. This CDR3 reads CASSALTADTQYF. The DNA for the CDR3 is TGTGCCAGCAGCGCTTTAACGGCAGATACGCAGTATTTT.

This clonotype was counted between two and nine times. The chain employs TRBV4-3 and TRBJ2-1; D is uncertain. The V and J ends lost 0 bases and 5 bases respectively, with 14 bases between them. CDR1 is LGHNA, CDR2 YSLEER, per germline. CDR3 length: 16 residues. CDR3 nucleotides: TGCGCCAGCAGCCAAGAGGGAACGTTTGCTAACAATGAGCAGTTCTTC. Residues: CASSQEGTFANNEQFF.

This clonotype was counted only a few times. CDR3 region: CASSRQAGGSYNEQFF. The CDR3 DNA is TGCGCCAGCAGCAGACAAGCGGGGGGCTCCTACAATGAGCAGTTCTTC. V and J are TRBV5-1 and TRBJ2-1; 9 nucleotides line up with TRBD2. The junction had 5 bases not matched to a gene; V was cut back by 4 bases and J by 0 bases. CDR3 length: 16 residues. Germline CDR1 and CDR2: SGHRS and YFSETQ.

The CDR3 spells CSVARGTSGNTIYF. CDR3 in DNA: TGCAGCGTGGCAAGGGGGACCTCTGGAAACACCATATATTTT. The chain is built from TRBV29-1 and TRBJ1-3, with a tentative D call TRBD1 (6 bases). Trimming shortened V by 6 bases and J by 0 bases, and 12 bases separated the two germline ends. CDR1 is SQVTM, CDR2 ANQGSEA, per germline. This CDR3 region has 14 residues.

The chain employs TRBV11-2 and TRBJ2-1; tentatively, D is TRBD2 (6 bases). Looked up from germline, CDR1 is SGHAT and CDR2 is FQNNGV. The CDR3 extends over 18 amino acids. The germline V and J ends were trimmed by 8 bases and 6 bases, with 29 bases remaining between them. The CDR3 spells CASGPGLPRLVSSNEQFF. In DNA form, the CDR3 reads TGTGCCAGCGGTCCGGGGCTACCTAGACTAGTAAGCTCCAATGAGCAGTTCTTC.

This clonotype has only a few counts. The chain is built from TRBV24-1 and TRBJ2-7, with 8 bases aligning to TRBD1. The germline CDR1 and CDR2 sequences are KGHDR and SFDVKD. The CDR3 consists of 15 residues. Trimming took 3 bases from V and 2 from J; bases not matched to a gene: 5. The CDR3 is CATSDAGTGTYEQYF. CDR3 coding DNA: TGTGCCACCAGTGATGCCGGGACAGGCACCTACGAGCAGTACTTC.

The chain is built from TRBV5-1 and TRBJ2-7; 11 bases line up with TRBD1. The junction had 5 bases not matched to a gene; V was cut back by 3 bases and J by 3 bases. The CDR3 has 15 residues. CDR1 and CDR2 (germline): SGHRS, YFSETQ. CDR3 in amino acids: CASSSGTGGHYEQYF. The CDR3 DNA reads as TGCGCCAGCAGCTCTGGGACAGGGGGACACTACGAGCAGTACTTC. Variable domain in full (rest from reference TRBV5-1 and TRBJ2-7): KAGVTQTPRYLIKTRGQQVTLSCSPISGHRSVSWYQQTPGQGLQFLFEYFSETQRNKGNFPGRFSGRQFSNSRSEMNVSTLELGDSALYLCASSSGTGGHYEQYFGPGTRLTVT.

This clonotype has at least ten counts. V and J are TRBV12-3 or TRBV12-4 and TRBJ2-3, with D possibly matching TRBD1 (5 bases). There are 15 residues in the CDR3. V gave up 8 bases and J gave up 5 bases, with 20 bases separating them. CDR3 in DNA: TGTGCCAGCGCTATGGAGACAGTTTGGGAAGATACGCAGTATTTT. This encodes CASAMETVWEDTQYF.

The chain uses TRBV24-1 and TRBJ1-4; D perhaps matches TRBD1 (6 bases). CDR1 is KGHDR, CDR2 SFDVKD, per germline. The CDR3 totals 14 residues. Trimming stripped 7 bases from V and 0 bases from J, with 8 bases between. CDR3 residues: CATSAGATNEKLFF. DNA of the CDR3: TGTGCCACCAGCGCAGGGGCAACTAATGAAAAACTGTTTTTT.